Listed below are T cell receptor beta chains from one sample, sequenced in a study of T cell changes during pregnancy in multiple sclerosis. Clones were read by immunoSEQ multiplex PCR, and TCRdb kept only the in-frame ones, dropping some. Of about 79,000 clones listed, approximately 92% are singletons. This sample comprised peripheral blood, obtained in the second trimester of pregnancy. The receptors here all came from a female donor in good health, enrolled as a control in a pregnancy study. Each CDR3 is given with its conserved first and last residue. D genes are given only for firm matches.

j_call | cdr3_length | v_call | d_call | cdr3_aa | cdr3_nt
TRBJ2-5 | 13 | TRBV14 | - | CASSRDWGETQYF | TGTGCCAGCAGCCGGGACTGGGGAGAGACCCAGTACTTC
TRBJ1-4 | 16 | TRBV30 | - | CAWSAEGWGLNEKLFF | TGTGCCTGGAGTGCAGAGGGGTGGGGACTGAATGAAAAACTGTTTTTT
TRBJ2-1 | 14 | TRBV4-1 | - | CASSQERGPPEQFF | TGCGCCAGCAGCCAAGAGCGGGGACCCCCGGAGCAGTTCTTC
TRBJ2-3 | 15 | TRBV5-5 | TRBD1 | CASSPDRGQGDTQYF | TGTGCCAGCAGCCCCGACAGGGGGCAAGGAGATACGCAGTATTTT
TRBJ1-6 | 15 | TRBV27 | - | CASSLGVRRDSPLHF | TGTGCCAGCAGTTTAGGGGTTCGGAGGGATTCACCCCTCCACTTT
TRBJ1-1 | 15 | TRBV14 | TRBD1 | CASSPRQGWDTEAFF | TGTGCCAGCAGCCCTCGACAGGGATGGGACACTGAAGCTTTCTTT
TRBJ1-2 | 13 | TRBV25-1 | TRBD1 | CASPQGADYGYTF | TGTGCCAGCCCCCAGGGGGCAGACTATGGCTACACCTTC
TRBJ1-1 | 13 | TRBV5-5 | - | CASGPGYNTEAFF | TGTGCCAGCGGGCCTGGATATAACACTGAAGCTTTCTTT
TRBJ2-1 | 17 | TRBV7-3 | - | CASSLLVGSVSYNEQFF | TGTGCCAGCAGCTTATTAGTAGGTAGCGTTTCCTACAATGAGCAGTTCTTC
TRBJ1-2 | 15 | TRBV15 | TRBD1 | CATSRTATGVYGYTF | TGTGCCACCAGCAGAACAGCGACAGGGGTCTATGGCTACACCTTC
TRBJ1-1 | 15 | TRBV12-5 | TRBD1 | CASGLSGQGWTEAFF | TGTGCTAGTGGTTTGTCTGGACAGGGGTGGACTGAAGCTTTCTTT
TRBJ2-2 | 15 | TRBV10-3 | TRBD2 | CAIRSGTSGLGELFF | TGTGCCATCCGCTCCGGGACTAGCGGACTTGGGGAGCTGTTTTTT
TRBJ2-6 | 17 | TRBV4-3 | - | CASSQGLQGSGANVLTF | TGCGCCAGCAGCCAGGGTCTACAGGGATCTGGGGCCAACGTCCTGACTTTC
TRBJ1-1 | 14 | TRBV2 | - | CASSVSRGALEAFF | TGTGCCAGCAGTGTCTCCAGGGGAGCCCTTGAAGCTTTCTTT
TRBJ2-7 | 14 | TRBV5-4 | TRBD2 | CASSSPGGNYEQYF | TGTGCCAGCAGCTCGCCCGGGGGGAACTACGAGCAGTACTTC
TRBJ2-1 | 13 | TRBV2 | TRBD2 | CASSEASLAKQFF | TGTGCCAGCAGTGAGGCGTCACTAGCGAAGCAGTTCTTC
TRBJ1-2 | 14 | TRBV11-2 | - | CASSLFIGEGGYTF | TGTGCCAGCAGCTTGTTTATAGGGGAGGGTGGCTACACCTTC
TRBJ1-1 | 16 | TRBV5-6 | - | CASSLVGHRGGTEAFF | TGTGCCAGCAGCTTGGTGGGACACAGAGGCGGCACTGAAGCTTTCTTT
TRBJ1-6 | 15 | TRBV19 | TRBD1 | CASRTGSSYNSPLHF | TGTGCCAGTAGGACAGGGAGCTCCTATAATTCACCCCTCCACTTT